Included here is one T cell receptor beta chain sequence, with context. This sample is part of a study of blood T cell repertoires in COVID-19. CDR1 is KGHSH and CDR2 is LQKENI in the germline V gene. Trimming pared 4 bases from V and 1 base from J, leaving 13 bases between. The CDR3 consists of 15 residues. The data were produced by immunoSEQ multiplex PCR, yet TCRdb's version contains in-frame clones alone and is incomplete. This sample yields approximately 100,000 clones, of which roughly 71% are seen a single time; approximately 6.3% belongs to the top ten. Sequenced material: peripheral blood. This TCR was recovered from a man older than 75 with acute or convalescent COVID-19. This sequence joins TRBV18 and TRBJ1-1; tentatively, D is TRBD1 (6 bases). The CDR3 spells CASSQQGQENTEAFF. DNA of the CDR3: TGTGCCAGCTCACAACAGGGCCAGGAGAACACTGAAGCTTTCTTT.